This T cell receptor beta chain was recorded in a study of blood T cell repertoires in COVID-19. Study-wide context: Sites in the United States, Italy and Spain provided acute and convalescent COVID-19 samples. The cDNA or gDNA used as material had been derived from T cells, B-cell-depleted T cells, or PBMCs.

This CDR3 contains 13 residues. Trimming removed 4 bases from V and 7 bases from J; junction bases left unmatched: 5. Seattle-derived patients entered the study during active infection and were followed longitudinally. Authors' data handling: Using reference gene primer amplification, nucleated cell counts were estimated. Generated by immunoSEQ multiplex PCR, the TCRdb table keeps only in-frame clones and is missing some. Clone size and the V and J calls come from that table; the DNA yielded D and trimming. The sample yields approximately 36,000 clones, about 85% seen once. This TCR derives from a man aged 60-69 years with COVID-19, enrolled during active disease. Sequenced input: peripheral blood. This chain uses TRBV12-3 or TRBV12-4 with TRBJ1-1, with 8 bases aligning to TRBD1. The CDR3 DNA follows: TGTGCCAGCAGTTCACGACAGGGGAGTGAAGCTTTCTTT. This encodes CASSSRQGSEAFF.